This T cell receptor beta chain was captured in a study of shared clonotypes between healthy human individuals. Produced via immunoSEQ multiplex PCR; TCRdb's table is partial and in-frame only. The table lists under 600,000 clones, nearly 98% of them singletons. CDR1 and CDR2 from the germline V gene are KGHSH and LQKENI. Trimming shortened V by 3 bases and J by 7 bases, and 15 bases separated the two germline ends. The CDR3 is 15 amino acids. CD45RO-negative CD8 cells positively selected for CCR7 made up the naive population, which excluded terminally differentiated effector memory CD45RA+ cells. The rearrangement links TRBV18 to TRBJ1-4; D call uncertain. This receptor was obtained from a man younger than 40 in good health. The sequenced sample was naive CD8+ T cells sorted from blood. In nucleotides, the CDR3 is TGTGCCAGCTCACCGTTTAACGGGATGGGTGAAAAACTGTTTTTT. Translated, it gives CASSPFNGMGEKLFF.